This T cell receptor (beta chain) was retrieved from a study of response to subunit inactivated influenza vaccine. General study points: The study's authors posited that every seasonal influenza vaccination enlists few new T cells.

CDR1 is MRHNA, CDR2 SNTAGT, per germline. V was clipped by 7 bases and J by 6 bases, with 16 bases between them. The CDR3 is made up of 13 amino acids. In the case of this clonotype: The antigen remains undetermined.

One entry per CDR3 protein results from TCRdb running MiXCR on the RT-PCR reads. In the table there are 550,000 to 650,000 distinct CDR3 sequences, around 11% of which are singletons. The material sequenced was PBMCs from blood, taken on the day of vaccination. The chain recombines TRBV6-4 with TRBJ2-7; D gene uncertain. This clonotype originated in a man aged 50 to 59 who received an inactivated influenza vaccine. The CDR3 spells CASIPGIGREQYF. The DNA of the CDR3 is TGTGCCAGCATACCCGGTATTGGGCGCGAGCAGTACTTC.